Shown below are 32 T cell receptor beta chains from a single sample sequenced in a study of OX40 agonist ivuxolimab in advanced cancers. Sequenced by immunoSEQ multiplex PCR; TCRdb stores in-frame clones only, minus some. In the table there are around 140,000 clones, 90% of which are singletons. The sequencing used CD4+ or CD8+ T cells sorted from blood, collected in a trial of the OX40 agonist ivuxolimab. These receptors were obtained from an adult with an advanced solid tumor such as melanoma, head and neck, liver or kidney cancer.

The J gene is TRBJ2-5, the V gene TRBV5-8, with D hard to call. CDR1 is SGHTS, CDR2 YDEGEE, per germline. With 0 bases removed from V and 1 base from J, the gap between germline ends came to 7 bases. CDR3 length: 14 amino acids. The CDR3 reads CASSLDLAQETQYF. The CDR3 DNA is TGTGCCAGCAGCTTGGATCTGGCCCAAGAGACCCAGTACTTC.

V and J are TRBV27 and TRBJ1-1; no reliable D call. The CDR3 is 12 residues long. Per germline, CDR1 MNHEY and CDR2 SMNVEV (reference sequence). V dropped 9 bases and J dropped 0 bases, with 8 bases sitting between them. Written as DNA, the CDR3 is TGTGCCAGTCGGACGGTGAACACTGAAGCTTTCTTT. Translation: CASRTVNTEAFF.

The chain's CDR3 is CASIPTSGGTDTQYF. The DNA for the CDR3 is TGCGCCAGCATACCGACTAGTGGCGGCACAGATACGCAGTATTTT. The chain uses TRBV4-1 and TRBJ2-3; maybe TRBD2 (6 bases). The CDR3 contains 15 residues. Deletions cut 7 bases from V and 1 base from J, with 15 bases between. Germline CDR1 and CDR2: MGHRA and YSYEKL.

This clone was counted once. This chain joins TRBV7-2 and TRBJ1-1; 10 bases line up with TRBD1. The CDR3 covers 19 residues. Germline trimming cut 5 bases from V and 3 bases from J; bases unmatched to any gene: 18. Germline CDR1 is SGHTA and CDR2 is FQGNSA. DNA of the CDR3: TGTGCCAGCAGCCTCCGAGTGGGACAGGGGCCTAGATGGGACACTGAAGCTTTCTTT. Its protein is CASSLRVGQGPRWDTEAFF. Filled out from reference TRBV7-2 and TRBJ1-1, the complete variable domain reads GAGVSQSPSNKVTEKGKDVELRCDPISGHTALYWYRQSLGQGLEFLIYFQGNSAPDKSGLPSDRFSAERTGGSVSTLTIQRTQQEDSAVYLCASSLRVGQGPRWDTEAFFGQGTRLTVV.

As concerns this clone: One end of the junction fails to match germline, which may point to a read error. The chain links TRBV28 to TRBJ1-1; 7 bases fit TRBD1. This CDR3 is built from 16 residues. CDR1 is MDHEN and CDR2 is SYDVKM in the germline V gene. The CDR3 region is CASSGALGGGATGAFF. CDR3 DNA: TGTGCCAGCAGTGGGGCCCTTGGAGGGGGCGCGACTGGAGCTTTCTTT.

As DNA, the CDR3 is TGTGCCAGCAGTCCCGGTTGGGGACTAACGAACACCGGGGAGCTGTTTTTT. Translating gives CASSPGWGLTNTGELFF. The V and J genes are TRBV27 and TRBJ2-2, with TRBD2 matching over 7 bases. With V trimmed by 5 bases and J by 0 bases, 9 bases remained unmatched. Germline values: CDR1 MNHEY, CDR2 SMNVEV (reference sequence). This CDR3 region has 17 residues.

The CDR3 bases are TGTGCCAGCAGCTTACCCCCAGGGGGCACAGATACGCAGTATTTT. Translation gives CASSLPPGGTDTQYF. The chain couples TRBV7-9 to TRBJ2-3, with D possibly matching TRBD1 (6 bases). This CDR3 has 15 residues. CDR1 SEHNR and CDR2 FQNEAQ come from the germline V gene (reference sequence). The germline V and J ends were trimmed by 2 bases and 1 base, with 10 bases remaining between them.

In its sample, this clone was seen once. The chain couples TRBV5-1 to TRBJ1-4, with a weak D call TRBD1 (5 bases). The CDR3 is made up of 15 amino acids. Trimming shortened V by 0 bases and J by 0 bases, and 6 bases separated the two germline ends. Germline V lookup: CDR1 SGHRS, CDR2 YFSETQ. In DNA, the CDR3 is TGCGCCAGCAGCTTGGGGGGGACAACTAATGAAAAACTGTTTTTT. It translates to CASSLGGTTNEKLFF.

The chain uses TRBV19 and TRBJ2-6; D is perhaps TRBD1 or TRBD2 (5 bases each). V was cut by 0 bases and J by 0 bases, with 15 bases left in between. Per germline, CDR1 LNHDA and CDR2 SQIVND (reference sequence). The CDR3 has 19 residues. The CDR3 region has the DNA TGTGCCAGTAGTATAGATCTCGGGGACGGCGGCTCTGGGGCCAACGTCCTGACTTTC. Protein product: CASSIDLGDGGSGANVLTF.

The V call is TRBV7-6, the J call TRBJ2-6, with 7 bases that match TRBD2. Germline CDR1 SGHVS, CDR2 FNYEAQ. CDR3 length: 17 amino acids. With V trimmed by 4 bases and J by 4 bases, 10 bases remained unmatched. For the CDR3, the DNA is TGTGCCAGCAGCTCCCCCTCGGGGGGTGTCGGGGCCAACGTCCTGACTTTC. It yields the protein CASSSPSGGVGANVLTF.

This chain connects TRBV18 to TRBJ1-1; 10 bases map to TRBD1. Trimming removed 2 bases from V and 1 base from J; junction bases left unmatched: 10. CDR1 and CDR2 from the germline V gene are KGHSH and LQKENI. The CDR3 consists of 18 residues. The CDR3 DNA reads TGTGCCAGCTCACCAAGGATTGAGACAGGGGGCAGGAACACTGAAGCTTTCTTT. Its translation: CASSPRIETGGRNTEAFF.

The rearrangement joins TRBV10-1 to TRBJ2-5; no clear D. CDR3 size: 13 residues. In germline, CDR1 is WNHNN, CDR2 SYGVQD (reference sequence). Trimming shortened V by 4 bases and J by 4 bases, and 10 bases separated the two germline ends. Written as DNA, the CDR3 is TGCGCCAGCAGTGCAAATACGGGAGAGACCCAGTACTTC. This gives the protein CASSANTGETQYF.

This rearrangement joins TRBV14 to TRBJ2-5; D gene uncertain. Germline CDR1 and CDR2: SGHDN and FVKESK. V dropped 1 base and J dropped 5 bases, with 8 bases sitting between them. The CDR3 has 13 amino acids. The CDR3 sequence is CASSQGSAETQYF. In DNA form, the CDR3 reads TGTGCCAGCAGCCAAGGCAGTGCGGAGACCCAGTACTTC.

The chain is built from TRBV11-2 and TRBJ1-1, with TRBD1 as a possible D gene (6 bases). Trimming removed 5 bases from V and 5 bases from J, with 15 bases in between. Germline V gene data show CDR1 as SGHAT and CDR2 as FQNNGV. CDR3 length: 14 residues. CDR3 nucleotides: TGTGCCAGCAGCCGTGGGGGGCTCGGGACTGAAGCTTTCTTT. This encodes CASSRGGLGTEAFF.

V usage is TRBV7-6 and J usage is TRBJ2-1, with D perhaps TRBD1 or TRBD2 (5 bases each). CDR1 and CDR2 (germline): SGHVS, FNYEAQ. This CDR3 comprises 15 residues. V was trimmed by 5 bases and J by 5 bases, leaving 16 bases between them. CDR3 bases: TGTGCCAGCAGCCGCAACCCCCGAGGGGACAATGAGCAGTTCTTC. Its protein product is CASSRNPRGDNEQFF. The entire variable domain, with the rest obtained from reference TRBV7-6 and TRBJ2-1, is as follows: GAGVSQSPRYKVTKRGQDVALRCDPISGHVSLYWYRQALGQGPEFLTYFNYEAQQDKSGLPNDRFSAERPEGSISTLTIQRTEQRDSAMYRCASSRNPRGDNEQFFGPGTRLTVL.

This sequence joins TRBV2 and TRBJ2-3; D is ambiguous. V dropped 2 bases and J dropped 2 bases, with 8 bases sitting between them. Germline V gene lookup returns CDR1 SNHLY and CDR2 FYNNEI. This CDR3 contains 14 residues. The CDR3 spells CASSELELTDTQYF. The DNA for the CDR3 is TGTGCCAGCAGTGAACTAGAACTCACAGATACGCAGTATTTT.

This clone showed up just once. V is TRBV5-8 and J is TRBJ1-4; D remains unclear. There are 10 residues in the CDR3. The germline CDR1 and CDR2 sequences are SGHTS and YDEGEE. Trimming took 9 bases from V and 8 from J, leaving 8 bases between them. CDR3 in DNA: TGTGCCATGAGCGGGGAAAAACTGTTTTTT. Translated: CAMSGEKLFF.

In regard to this clone: This same CDR3 is encoded by further DNA sequences in the sample. V and J are TRBV19 and TRBJ1-3, with D possibly TRBD1 on 5 matching bases. V was clipped by 2 bases and J by 4 bases, with 12 bases between them. The V gene's germline CDR1 is LNHDA and CDR2 SQIVND (reference sequence). The CDR3 has 15 amino acids. CDR3 sequence (DNA): TGTGCCAGTAGTATACCCGGGACGCCCGGAAACACCATATATTTT. The encoded protein is CASSIPGTPGNTIYF. Full variable domain (missing parts from reference TRBV19 and TRBJ1-3): DGGITQSPKYLFRKEGQNVTLSCEQNLNHDAMYWYRQDPGQGLRLIYYSQIVNDFQKGDIAEGYSVSREKKESFPLTVTSAQKNPTAFYLCASSIPGTPGNTIYFGEGSWLTVV.

This chain links TRBV6-5 with TRBJ2-5; possibly TRBD1 or TRBD2 for D (5 bases each). The length of the CDR3 is 14 residues. Trimming removed 2 bases at V and 11 bases at J, with 18 bases between. Germline V CDR1 and CDR2: MNHEY, SVGAGI. The CDR3 DNA reads TGTGCCAGCAGTTACGGTTGGGACGTCACACGGCAGTACTTC. Amino acids: CASSYGWDVTRQYF.

The chain joins TRBV2 to TRBJ1-6; TRBD1 agrees at 9 bases. Trimming at V came to 7 bases and at J to 6 bases, leaving 10 bases not matched to a gene. Germline values: CDR1 SNHLY, CDR2 FYNNEI. The CDR3 contains 16 residues. CDR3 sequence: CASKQQGAASNSPLHF. In DNA form, the CDR3 reads TGTGCCAGCAAGCAACAGGGGGCGGCCTCTAATTCACCCCTCCACTTT.

V and J are TRBV6-1 and TRBJ2-7; TRBD2 is a possible D gene (6 bases). Germline CDR1 and CDR2: MNHNS and SASEGT. This CDR3 spans 15 amino acids. Trimming cost V 6 bases and J 1 base, with 16 bases left between them. CDR3 protein: CASRGTWLWSYEQYF. The CDR3 coding sequence is TGTGCCAGCAGGGGGACTTGGTTGTGGTCCTACGAGCAGTACTTC.

The rearrangement links TRBV4-3 to TRBJ2-7, with 8 bases that match TRBD2. The V gene end was trimmed by 0 bases and the J gene end by 0 bases; junction bases not matched to a gene: 1. This CDR3 has 15 amino acids. Germline V gives CDR1 LGHNA, CDR2 YSLEER. In DNA, the CDR3 is TGCGCCAGCAGCCAAGAAGGGACTAGCTCCTACGAGCAGTACTTC. Its protein is CASSQEGTSSYEQYF.

The chain is built from TRBV28 and TRBJ2-7; D unclear. V lost 0 bases to trimming and J lost 3 bases, with 6 bases between them. The germline CDR1 and CDR2 sequences are MDHEN and SYDVKM. CDR3 size: 13 residues. CDR3 sequence: CASSLWGSYEQYF. The CDR3 DNA reads as TGTGCCAGCAGTTTATGGGGCAGCTACGAGCAGTACTTC.

The chain links TRBV6-5 to TRBJ1-4; TRBD1 is a possible D gene (5 bases). Germline values: CDR1 MNHEY, CDR2 SVGAGI. The CDR3 is 14 amino acids. With 6 bases removed from V and 8 bases from J, the gap between germline ends came to 16 bases. The CDR3 DNA reads TGTGCCAGCAGACCTGGGACCCCTCCGGAAAAACTGTTTTTT. Encoded protein: CASRPGTPPEKLFF.

This rearrangement joins TRBV21-1 to TRBJ2-5; the tabulated D call, TRBD1, remains unverified against the DNA. TRBV21-1 is assigned pseudogene status. The CDR3 spans 15 residues. CDR3 bases: TGTGCCAGCAGCACCCGACATCCCCTGGATGAGACCCAGTACTTC. Protein: CASSTRHPLDETQYF.

This clone is a singleton in its sample. The CDR3 sequence: CASSQNQGDTIYF. As DNA, the CDR3 is TGTGCCAGCAGCCAAAACCAGGGGGACACCATATATTTT. The genes are TRBV14 and TRBJ1-3; 7 bases are shared with TRBD1. Germline V lookup: CDR1 SGHDN, CDR2 FVKESK. Trimming at V came to 2 bases and at J to 8 bases, leaving 3 bases not matched to a gene. CDR3 length: 13 amino acids.

Here the CDR3 DNA reads TGCGCCAGCAGTGAAGTTGTATACGGCTACACCTTC. As protein: CASSEVVYGYTF. The chain employs TRBV10-1 and TRBJ1-2, with D unclear. Looked up from germline, CDR1 is WNHNN and CDR2 is SYGVQD (reference sequence). The V end was cut by 3 bases, the J end by 8 bases, with 10 bases between. The CDR3 consists of 12 residues.

The chain joins TRBV6-4 to TRBJ1-6; the match to TRBD1 covers 9 bases. Per germline, CDR1 MRHNA and CDR2 SNTAGT. The CDR3 has 15 residues. With V trimmed by 6 bases and J by 10 bases, 10 bases remained unmatched. For the CDR3, the DNA is TGTGCCAGCAGCCCGGGACAGGGAGTATGGTCACCCCTCCACTTT. Amino acids: CASSPGQGVWSPLHF.

This chain joins TRBV19 and TRBJ2-1; TRBD2 agrees at 8 bases. Germline V gives CDR1 LNHDA, CDR2 SQIVND (reference sequence). The CDR3 spans 13 residues. V trimming: 5 bases; J trimming: 7 bases; junction bases outside the gene matches: 4. CDR3 sequence reads: CASSYAGGNEQFF. Here the CDR3 DNA reads TGTGCCAGTAGTTACGCGGGAGGAAATGAGCAGTTCTTC.

The V and J genes are TRBV10-3 and TRBJ2-5; a possible D gene is TRBD2 (6 bases). The germline CDR1 and CDR2 sequences are ENHRY and SYGVKD. The CDR3 has 18 residues. V shed 0 bases and J shed 0 bases, with 17 bases lying between them. The DNA of the CDR3 is TGTGCCATCAGTGAGTCCGTAGCGGTCTCCGCGTACCAAGAGACCCAGTACTTC. This translates into CAISESVAVSAYQETQYF.

The chain has TRBV6-1 and TRBJ2-1, with 10 bases identical to TRBD2. The CDR3 has 14 residues. Germline CDR1 MNHNS, CDR2 SASEGT. The trim removed 11 bases at V and 2 bases at J, leaving 6 bases unmatched. Here the CDR3 DNA reads TGTGCCTTTCTAGCGGGAGCCGCCTACAATGAGCAGTTCTTC. Translating it yields CAFLAGAAYNEQFF.

This chain links TRBV7-2 with TRBJ2-1, with 12 bases identical to TRBD2. The CDR3 spans 15 residues. The J segment lost 8 bases and the V segment lost 2 bases, leaving 4 bases of the junction unmatched. Per the germline V gene, CDR1 is SGHTA and CDR2 is FQGNSA. The CDR3 bases are TGTGCCAGCAGCTTACCGACTAGCGGGAGCGATGAGCAGTTCTTC. This sequence encodes CASSLPTSGSDEQFF.